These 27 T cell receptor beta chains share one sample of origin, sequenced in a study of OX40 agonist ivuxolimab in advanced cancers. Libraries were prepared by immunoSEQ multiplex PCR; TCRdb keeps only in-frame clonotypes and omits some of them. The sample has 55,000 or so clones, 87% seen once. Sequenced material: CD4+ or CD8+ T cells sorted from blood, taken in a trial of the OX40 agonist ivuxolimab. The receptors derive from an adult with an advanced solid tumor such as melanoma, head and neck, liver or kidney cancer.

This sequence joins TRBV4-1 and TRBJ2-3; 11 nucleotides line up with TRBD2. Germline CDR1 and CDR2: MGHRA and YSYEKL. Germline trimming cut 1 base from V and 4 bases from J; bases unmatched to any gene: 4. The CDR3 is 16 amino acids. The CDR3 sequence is CASSQAGTSGSDTQYF. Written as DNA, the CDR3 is TGCGCCAGCAGCCAAGCGGGGACTAGCGGCTCAGATACGCAGTATTTT.

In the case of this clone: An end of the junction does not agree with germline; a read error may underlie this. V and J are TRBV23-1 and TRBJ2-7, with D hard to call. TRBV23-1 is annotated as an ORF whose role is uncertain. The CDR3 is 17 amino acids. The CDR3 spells CASSLQTGILSRNFGWF. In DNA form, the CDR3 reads TGCGCCAGCAGTCTCCAGACCGGTATCTTATCCCGAAACTTTGGTTGGTTC.

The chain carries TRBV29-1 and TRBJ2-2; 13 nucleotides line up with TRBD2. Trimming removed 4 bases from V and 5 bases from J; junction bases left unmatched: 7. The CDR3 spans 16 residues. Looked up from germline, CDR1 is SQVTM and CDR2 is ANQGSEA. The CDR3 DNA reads TGCAGCGTTGCCACTAGCGGGAGGGCCGGAACCGGGGAGCTGTTTTTT. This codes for CSVATSGRAGTGELFF.

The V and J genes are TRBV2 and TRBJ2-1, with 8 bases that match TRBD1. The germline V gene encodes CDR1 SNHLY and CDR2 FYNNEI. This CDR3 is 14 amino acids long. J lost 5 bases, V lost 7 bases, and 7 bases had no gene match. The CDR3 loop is CASKDRVRHNEQFF. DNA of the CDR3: TGTGCCAGCAAGGACAGGGTTCGACACAATGAGCAGTTCTTC.

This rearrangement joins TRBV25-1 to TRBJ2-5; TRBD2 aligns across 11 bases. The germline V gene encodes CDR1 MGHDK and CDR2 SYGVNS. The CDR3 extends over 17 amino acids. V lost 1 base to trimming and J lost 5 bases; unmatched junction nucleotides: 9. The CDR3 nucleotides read TGTGCCAGCAGTGAATTGGGTAGCGGGAGGGCCCGGGAGACCCAGTACTTC. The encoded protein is CASSELGSGRARETQYF. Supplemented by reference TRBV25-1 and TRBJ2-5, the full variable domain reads EADIYQTPRYLVIGTGKKITLECSQTMGHDKMYWYQQDPGMELHLIHYSYGVNSTEKGDLSSESTVSRIRTEHFPLTLESARPSHTSQYLCASSELGSGRARETQYFGPGTRLLVL.

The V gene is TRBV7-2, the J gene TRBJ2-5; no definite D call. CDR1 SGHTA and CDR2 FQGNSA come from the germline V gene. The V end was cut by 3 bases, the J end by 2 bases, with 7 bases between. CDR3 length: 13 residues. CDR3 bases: TGTGCCAGCAGCTTTGGGCGTCAAGAGACCCAGTACTTC. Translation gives CASSFGRQETQYF.

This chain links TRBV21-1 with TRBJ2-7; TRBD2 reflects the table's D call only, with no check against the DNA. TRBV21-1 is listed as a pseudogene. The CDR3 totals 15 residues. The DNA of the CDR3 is TGTGCCAGCAGCAAAGATCCACCTATTAACTACGAGCAGTACTTC. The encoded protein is CASSKDPPINYEQYF.

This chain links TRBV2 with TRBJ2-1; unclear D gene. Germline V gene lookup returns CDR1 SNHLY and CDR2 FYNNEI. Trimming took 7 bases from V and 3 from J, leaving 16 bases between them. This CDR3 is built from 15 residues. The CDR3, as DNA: TGTGCCAGCATCGCCCGGCGACGAGGCTACAATGAGCAGTTCTTC. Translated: CASIARRRGYNEQFF.

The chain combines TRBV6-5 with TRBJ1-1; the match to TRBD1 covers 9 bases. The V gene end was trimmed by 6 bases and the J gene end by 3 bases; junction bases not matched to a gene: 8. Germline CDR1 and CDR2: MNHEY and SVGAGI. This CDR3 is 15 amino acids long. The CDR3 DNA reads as TGTGCCAGCAGGCCCAGGACAGGGGCATACACTGAAGCTTTCTTT. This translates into CASRPRTGAYTEAFF.

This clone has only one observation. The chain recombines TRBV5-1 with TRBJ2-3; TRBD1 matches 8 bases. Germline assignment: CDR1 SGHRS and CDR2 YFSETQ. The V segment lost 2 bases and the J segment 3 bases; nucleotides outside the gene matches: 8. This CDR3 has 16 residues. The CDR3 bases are TGCGCCAGCAGCTTCTTCGGACAGGGTCGAACAGATACGCAGTATTTT. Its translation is CASSFFGQGRTDTQYF.

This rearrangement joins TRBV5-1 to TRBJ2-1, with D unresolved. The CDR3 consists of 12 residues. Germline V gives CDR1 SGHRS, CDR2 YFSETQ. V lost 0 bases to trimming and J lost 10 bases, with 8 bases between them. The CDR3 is CASSLDNLEQFF. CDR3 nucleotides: TGCGCCAGCAGCTTGGACAACCTCGAGCAGTTCTTC.

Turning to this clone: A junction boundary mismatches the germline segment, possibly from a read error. The CDR3 DNA reads as TGTGCCAGCAGTCCTATCCGTACAATCACCTACGGGCAGTACTTC. Translating gives CASSPIRTITYGQYF. The chain combines TRBV6-6 with TRBJ2-7; D ambiguous. Germline V lookup: CDR1 MNHNY, CDR2 SVGAGI (reference sequence). This CDR3 is built from 15 residues.

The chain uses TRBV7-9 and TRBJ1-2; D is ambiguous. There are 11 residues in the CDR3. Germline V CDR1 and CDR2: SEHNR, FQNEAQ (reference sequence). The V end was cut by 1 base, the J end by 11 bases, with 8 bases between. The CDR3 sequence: CASSLGETYTF. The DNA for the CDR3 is TGTGCCAGCAGCTTAGGTGAAACATACACCTTC.

The CDR3 sequence: CASSLRVKYGYTF. The CDR3 bases are TGTGCCAGCAGTTTAAGGGTTAAGTATGGCTACACCTTC. The gene calls are TRBV28 and TRBJ1-2; D ambiguous. Germline V gives CDR1 MDHEN, CDR2 SYDVKM. The ends were cut back, 2 bases at V and 5 bases at J, with 9 bases in the middle. There are 13 residues in the CDR3.

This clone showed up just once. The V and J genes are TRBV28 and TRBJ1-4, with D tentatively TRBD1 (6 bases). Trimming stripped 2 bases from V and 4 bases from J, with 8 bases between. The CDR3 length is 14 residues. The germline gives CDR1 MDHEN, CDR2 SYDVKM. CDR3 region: CASSLPGDNEKLFF. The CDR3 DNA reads TGTGCCAGCAGTTTACCAGGGGATAATGAAAAACTGTTTTTT.

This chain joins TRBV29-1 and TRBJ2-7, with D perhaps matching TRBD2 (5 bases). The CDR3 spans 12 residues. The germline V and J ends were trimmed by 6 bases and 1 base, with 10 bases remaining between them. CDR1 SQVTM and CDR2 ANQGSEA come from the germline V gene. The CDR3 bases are TGCAGCGTCGGACTGAGATCCTACGAGCAGTACTTC. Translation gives CSVGLRSYEQYF.

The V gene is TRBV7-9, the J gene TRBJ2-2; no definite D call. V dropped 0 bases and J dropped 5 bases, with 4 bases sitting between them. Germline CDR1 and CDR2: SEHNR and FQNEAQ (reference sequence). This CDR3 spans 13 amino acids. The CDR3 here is CASSLALTGELFF. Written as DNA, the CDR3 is TGTGCCAGCAGCTTAGCGTTGACCGGGGAGCTGTTTTTT.

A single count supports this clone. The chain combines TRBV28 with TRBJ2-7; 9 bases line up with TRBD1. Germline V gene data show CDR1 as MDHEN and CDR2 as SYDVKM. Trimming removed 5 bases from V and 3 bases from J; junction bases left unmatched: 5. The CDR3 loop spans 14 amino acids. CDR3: CASSAGTGFYEQYF. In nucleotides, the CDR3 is TGTGCCAGCAGTGCCGGGACAGGGTTCTACGAGCAGTACTTC.

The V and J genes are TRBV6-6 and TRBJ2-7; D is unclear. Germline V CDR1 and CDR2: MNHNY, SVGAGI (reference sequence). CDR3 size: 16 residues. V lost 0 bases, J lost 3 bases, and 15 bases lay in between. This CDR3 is CASSYSRSSHDYEQYF. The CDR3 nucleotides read TGTGCCAGCAGTTACTCGAGGTCGAGTCATGACTACGAGCAGTACTTC.

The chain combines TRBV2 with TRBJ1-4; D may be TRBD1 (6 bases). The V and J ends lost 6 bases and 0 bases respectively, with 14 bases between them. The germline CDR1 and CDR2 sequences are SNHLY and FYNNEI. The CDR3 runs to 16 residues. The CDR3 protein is CASRPGHLATNEKLFF. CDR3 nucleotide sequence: TGTGCCAGCAGGCCGGGACACCTGGCAACTAATGAAAAACTGTTTTTT.

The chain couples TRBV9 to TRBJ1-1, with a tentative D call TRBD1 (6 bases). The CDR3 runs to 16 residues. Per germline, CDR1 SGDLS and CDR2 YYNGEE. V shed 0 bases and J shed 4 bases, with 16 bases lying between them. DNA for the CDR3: TGTGCCAGCAGCGTAGTTGGCAGGGCAGGGGTCACTGAAGCTTTCTTT. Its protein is CASSVVGRAGVTEAFF.

The CDR3 reads CASSGRDRVARNTQYF. DNA of the CDR3: TGTGCCAGCAGCGGCCGAGACAGGGTAGCAAGGAATACGCAGTATTTT. The gene calls are TRBV9 and TRBJ2-3; 7 bases are a match to TRBD1. V shed 3 bases and J 7 bases; nucleotides not matched to a gene: 14. Germline values: CDR1 SGDLS, CDR2 YYNGEE. This CDR3 contains 16 residues.

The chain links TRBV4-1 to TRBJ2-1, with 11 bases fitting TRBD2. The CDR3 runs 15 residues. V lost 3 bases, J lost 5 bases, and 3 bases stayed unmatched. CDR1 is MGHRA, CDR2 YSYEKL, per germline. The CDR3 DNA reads TGCGCCAGCAGCCACGCTAGCGGGGGGAACAATGAGCAGTTCTTC. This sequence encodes CASSHASGGNNEQFF.

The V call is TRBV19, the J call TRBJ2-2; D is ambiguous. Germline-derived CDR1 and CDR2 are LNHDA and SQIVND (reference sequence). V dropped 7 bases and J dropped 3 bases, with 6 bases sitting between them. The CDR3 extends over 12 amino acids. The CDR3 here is CASKSDTGELFF. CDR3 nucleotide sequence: TGTGCCAGTAAATCCGACACCGGGGAGCTGTTTTTT.

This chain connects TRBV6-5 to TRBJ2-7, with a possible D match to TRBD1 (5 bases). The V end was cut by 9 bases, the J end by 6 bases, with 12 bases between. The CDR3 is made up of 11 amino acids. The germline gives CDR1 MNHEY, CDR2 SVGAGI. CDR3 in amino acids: CASRGKGEQYF. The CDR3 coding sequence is TGTGCCAGTAGGGGCAAGGGCGAGCAGTACTTC.

The DNA for the CDR3 is TGTGCCAGTTCCAGGCTGGACTACGAGGAAAGCTCCTACAATGAGCAGTTCTTC. Translation: CASSRLDYEESSYNEQFF. V is TRBV27 and J is TRBJ2-1; D might be TRBD2 (6 bases). This CDR3 has 18 amino acids. Germline CDR1 is MNHEY and CDR2 is SMNVEV (reference sequence). Trimming left V 9 bases short and J 0 bases short, with 24 bases between.

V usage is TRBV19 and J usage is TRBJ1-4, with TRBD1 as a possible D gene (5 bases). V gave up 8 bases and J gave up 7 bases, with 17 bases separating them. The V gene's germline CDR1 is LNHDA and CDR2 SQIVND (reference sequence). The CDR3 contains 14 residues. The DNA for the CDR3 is TGTGCCAGTCCACCTCGGGGGAAGGGTGAAAAACTGTTTTTT. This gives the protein CASPPRGKGEKLFF.